This T cell receptor (beta chain) was sequenced for a study of T cell responses to AZD1222 COVID-19 vaccine. The CDR3 runs to 16 residues. This clone showed up just a few times. TCRdb keeps only in-frame clones here, not all; method: immunoSEQ multiplex PCR. This sample has 75,000 to 95,000 clones; approximately 90% occur once, and the top ten carry about 30%. Here the sequenced sample was peripheral blood, taken 28 days after the second AZD1222 dose. This chain links TRBV21-1 with TRBJ1-5; TRBD1, the table's D call, lacks a check against the DNA. TRBV21-1 is a pseudogene locus. This TCR was sampled from an adult who received the AZD1222 COVID-19 vaccine. DNA of the CDR3: TGTGCCAGCAGCAAAGAACAGGGGGCTAGCAATCAGCCCCAGCATTTT. It specifies CASSKEQGASNQPQHF.